This T cell receptor (beta chain) was retrieved from a study of T cell changes during pregnancy in multiple sclerosis. Sequenced by immunoSEQ multiplex PCR; TCRdb stores in-frame clones only, minus some. The data hold roughly 100,000 clones, with around 91% observed a single time. Unmatched junction bases numbered 4, after V lost 0 bases and J lost 7 bases. The CDR3 consists of 16 residues. The germline CDR1 and CDR2 sequences are SQVTM and ANQGSEA. This chain joins TRBV29-1 and TRBJ2-1, with TRBD2 identical over 15 bases. Material: peripheral blood, obtained after pregnancy. This receptor was obtained from a female donor with multiple sclerosis, enrolled in a pregnancy study. CDR3 bases: TGCAGCGTTGAAGAGTGGACTAGCGGGGGGGGGAATGAGCAGTTCTTC. Its translation: CSVEEWTSGGGNEQFF.